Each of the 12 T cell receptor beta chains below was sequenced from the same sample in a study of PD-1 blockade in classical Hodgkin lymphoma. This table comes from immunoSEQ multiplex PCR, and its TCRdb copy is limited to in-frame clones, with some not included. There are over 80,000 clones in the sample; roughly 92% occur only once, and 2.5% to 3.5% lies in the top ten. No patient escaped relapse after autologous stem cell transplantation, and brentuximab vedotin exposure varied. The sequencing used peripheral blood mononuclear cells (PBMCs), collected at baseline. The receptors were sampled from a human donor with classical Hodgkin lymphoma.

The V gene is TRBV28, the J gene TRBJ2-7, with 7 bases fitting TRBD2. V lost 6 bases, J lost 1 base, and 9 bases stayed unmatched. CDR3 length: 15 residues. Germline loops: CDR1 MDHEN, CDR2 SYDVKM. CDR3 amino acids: CASSNSGRKSYEQYF. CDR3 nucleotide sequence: TGTGCCAGCAGCAACTCCGGGAGGAAATCCTACGAGCAGTACTTC.

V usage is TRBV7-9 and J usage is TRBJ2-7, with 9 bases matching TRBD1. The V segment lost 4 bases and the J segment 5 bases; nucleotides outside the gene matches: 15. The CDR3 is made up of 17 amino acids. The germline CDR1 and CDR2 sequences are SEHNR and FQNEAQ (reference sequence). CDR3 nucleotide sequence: TGTGCCAGCAGCTCCAAAGAAAACAGGGGGCTGGTGGACGAGCAGTACTTC. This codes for CASSSKENRGLVDEQYF.

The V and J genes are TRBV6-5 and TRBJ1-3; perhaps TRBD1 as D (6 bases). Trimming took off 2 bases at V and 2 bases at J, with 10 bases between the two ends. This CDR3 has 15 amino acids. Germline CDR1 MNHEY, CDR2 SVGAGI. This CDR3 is CASSYGWTAGNTIYF. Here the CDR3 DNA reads TGTGCCAGCAGTTACGGATGGACAGCTGGAAACACCATATATTTT.

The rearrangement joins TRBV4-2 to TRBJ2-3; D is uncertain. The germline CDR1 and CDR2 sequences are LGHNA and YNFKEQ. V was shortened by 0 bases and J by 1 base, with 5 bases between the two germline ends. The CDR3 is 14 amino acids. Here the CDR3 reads CASSQDLGTDTQYF. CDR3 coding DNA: TGTGCCAGCAGCCAAGATCTGGGCACAGATACGCAGTATTTT.

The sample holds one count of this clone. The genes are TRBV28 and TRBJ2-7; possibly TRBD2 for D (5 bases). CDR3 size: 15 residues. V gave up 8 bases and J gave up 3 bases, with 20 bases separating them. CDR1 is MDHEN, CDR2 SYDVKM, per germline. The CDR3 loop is CASGTGWELIYEQYF. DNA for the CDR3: TGTGCCAGCGGTACGGGGTGGGAATTGATCTACGAGCAGTACTTC.

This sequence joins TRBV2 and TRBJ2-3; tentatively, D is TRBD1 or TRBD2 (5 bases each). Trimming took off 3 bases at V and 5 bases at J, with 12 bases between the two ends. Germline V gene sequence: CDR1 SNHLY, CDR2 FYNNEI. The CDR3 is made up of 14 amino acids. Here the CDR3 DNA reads TGTGCCAGCAGTGAGATAGGGGCGGGAGATACGCAGTATTTT. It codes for CASSEIGAGDTQYF.

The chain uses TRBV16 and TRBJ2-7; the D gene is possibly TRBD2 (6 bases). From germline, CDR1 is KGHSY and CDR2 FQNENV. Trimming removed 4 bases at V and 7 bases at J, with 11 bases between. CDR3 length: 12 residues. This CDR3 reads CASSLFGGEQYF. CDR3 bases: TGTGCCAGCAGCCTTTTTGGGGGGGAGCAGTACTTC.

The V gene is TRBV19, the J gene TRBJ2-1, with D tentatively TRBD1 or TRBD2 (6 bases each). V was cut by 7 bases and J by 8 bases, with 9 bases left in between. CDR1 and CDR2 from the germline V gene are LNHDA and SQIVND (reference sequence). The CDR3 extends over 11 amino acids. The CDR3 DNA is TGTGCCAGTATGGGGGGCTATGAGCAGTTCTTC. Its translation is CASMGGYEQFF.

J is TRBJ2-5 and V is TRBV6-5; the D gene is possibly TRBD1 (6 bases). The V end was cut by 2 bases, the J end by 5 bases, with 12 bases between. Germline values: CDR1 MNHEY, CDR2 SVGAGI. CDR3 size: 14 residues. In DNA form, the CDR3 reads TGTGCCAGCAGTTACCCTGGGGGCGGGGAGACCCAGTACTTC. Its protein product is CASSYPGGGETQYF.

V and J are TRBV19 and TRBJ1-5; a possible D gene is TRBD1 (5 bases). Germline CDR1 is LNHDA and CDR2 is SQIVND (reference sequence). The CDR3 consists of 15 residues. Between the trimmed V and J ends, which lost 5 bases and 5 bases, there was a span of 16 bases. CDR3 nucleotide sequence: TGTGCCAGTAGTGTCGCGGGGCCCGATTATCAGCCCCAGCATTTT. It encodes CASSVAGPDYQPQHF. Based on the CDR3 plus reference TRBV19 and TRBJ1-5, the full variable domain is DGGITQSPKYLFRKEGQNVTLSCEQNLNHDAMYWYRQDPGQGLRLIYYSQIVNDFQKGDIAEGYSVSREKKESFPLTVTSAQKNPTAFYLCASSVAGPDYQPQHFGDGTRLSIL.

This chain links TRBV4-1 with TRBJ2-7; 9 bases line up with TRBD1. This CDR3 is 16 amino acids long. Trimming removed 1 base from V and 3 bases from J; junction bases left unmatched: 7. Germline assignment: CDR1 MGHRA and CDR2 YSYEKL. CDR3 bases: TGCGCCAGCAGCCAAGGGGGACAGGGCTCCTTCTACGAGCAGTACTTC. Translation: CASSQGGQGSFYEQYF.

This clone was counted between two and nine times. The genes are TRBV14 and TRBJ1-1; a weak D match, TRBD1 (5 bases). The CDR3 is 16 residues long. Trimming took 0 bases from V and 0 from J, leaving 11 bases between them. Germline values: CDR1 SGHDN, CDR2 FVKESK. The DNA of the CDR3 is TGTGCCAGCAGCCAAGATCTGGGGGGATTGAACACTGAAGCTTTCTTT. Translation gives CASSQDLGGLNTEAFF.